Following are 27 T cell receptor beta chains from one sample sequenced in a study of blood T cell repertoires in COVID-19. Only in-frame clones appear in the TCRdb table, and some are missing; sequencing was by immunoSEQ multiplex PCR. The table shows 35,000 to 45,000 clones, with about 88% occurring only once. Sample: peripheral blood. The receptor source for this set is a man in his 60s with active COVID-19.

The V gene is TRBV6-6, the J gene TRBJ2-7; D perhaps matches TRBD1 (5 bases). Germline V gene sequence: CDR1 MNHNY, CDR2 SVGAGI (reference sequence). Trimming removed 2 bases at V and 2 bases at J, with 10 bases between. This CDR3 region has 14 residues. CDR3 nucleotides: TGTGCCAGCAGTTACCCAGGGATCGCCTACGAGCAGTACTTC. Protein: CASSYPGIAYEQYF.

V gene TRBV4-1 combines with J gene TRBJ2-7; D unclear. V gave up 2 bases and J gave up 1 base, with 12 bases separating them. Germline V gene data show CDR1 as MGHRA and CDR2 as YSYEKL. This CDR3 has 15 residues. The CDR3 reads CASSQMALKSYEQYF. The CDR3 nucleotides read TGCGCCAGCAGCCAAATGGCCCTGAAGTCCTACGAGCAGTACTTC.

The V call is TRBV5-1, the J call TRBJ1-1; D possibly corresponds to TRBD1 (5 bases). Germline V gene sequence: CDR1 SGHRS, CDR2 YFSETQ. The V gene lost 4 bases and the J gene lost 6 bases, with 13 bases spanning the gap. The CDR3 sequence is 13 residues long. CDR3 amino acids: CASSLVTGAEAFF. The CDR3, as DNA: TGCGCCAGCAGCCTAGTGACGGGGGCTGAAGCTTTCTTT.

The rearrangement uses TRBV11-2 and TRBJ2-4; no clear D. Germline CDR1 is SGHAT and CDR2 is FQNNGV. The CDR3 sequence is 16 residues long. V was cut by 4 bases and J by 2 bases, with 15 bases left in between. The CDR3 here is CASSSLTQPTKNIQYF. CDR3 nucleotides: TGTGCCAGCAGCTCTTTGACACAGCCAACCAAAAACATTCAGTACTTC. Using reference TRBV11-2 and TRBJ2-4 for the parts outside the CDR3, the full variable domain is EAGVAQSPRYKIIEKRQSVAFWCNPISGHATLYWYQQILGQGPKLLIQFQNNGVVDDSQLPKDRFSAERLKGVDSTLKIQPAKLEDSAVYLCASSSLTQPTKNIQYFGAGTRLSVL.

The chain joins TRBV19 to TRBJ2-5; D gene uncertain. Germline V lookup: CDR1 LNHDA, CDR2 SQIVND (reference sequence). CDR3 length: 13 residues. Trimming stripped 9 bases from V and 4 bases from J, with 15 bases between. The DNA of the CDR3 is TGTGCCAGCCGATCAACGCGCCCAGAGACCCAGTACTTC. It is translated as CASRSTRPETQYF.

The chain recombines TRBV6-2 or TRBV6-3 with TRBJ2-3, with D perhaps TRBD1 (6 bases). The V end was cut by 5 bases, the J end by 0 bases, with 12 bases between. Germline CDR1 MNHEY, CDR2 SVGEGT. This CDR3 spans 15 amino acids. The CDR3: CASSPGQRSTDTQYF. For the CDR3, the DNA is TGTGCCAGCAGTCCAGGACAGAGAAGCACAGATACGCAGTATTTT.

Here the CDR3 reads CASSTPGMANTEAFF. In DNA, the CDR3 is TGTGCCAGCAGCACCCCCGGGATGGCGAACACTGAAGCTTTCTTT. The V call is TRBV7-9, the J call TRBJ1-1, with no clear D. Per germline, CDR1 SEHNR and CDR2 FQNEAQ (reference sequence). Between the trimmed V and J ends, which lost 5 bases and 1 base, there was a span of 14 bases. The CDR3 length is 15 residues. The variable domain in full, with the rest retrieved from reference TRBV7-9 and TRBJ1-1, is DTGVSQNPRHKITKRGQNVTFRCDPISEHNRLYWYRQTLGQGPEFLTYFQNEAQLEKSRLLSDRFSAERPKGSFSTLEIQRTEQGDSAMYLCASSTPGMANTEAFFGQGTRLTVV.

The genes are TRBV24-1 and TRBJ1-6; perhaps TRBD1 as D (5 bases). The V end lost 4 bases, the J end lost 7 bases, and 7 bases lay between the germline ends. Germline CDR1 KGHDR, CDR2 SFDVKD. This CDR3 region has 13 residues. The CDR3 region is CATSEGGNSPLHF. CDR3 DNA sequence: TGTGCCACCAGTGAGGGGGGGAATTCACCCCTCCACTTT.

The chain joins TRBV18 to TRBJ1-5, with D perhaps matching TRBD1 (6 bases). CDR1 and CDR2 (germline): KGHSH, LQKENI. The ends were cut back, 6 bases at V and 1 base at J, with 13 bases in the middle. This CDR3 comprises 15 residues. CDR3 coding DNA: TGTGCCAGCTCTCCCGGGACATCGAGCAATCAGCCCCAGCATTTT. It translates to CASSPGTSSNQPQHF.

The chain has TRBV5-1 and TRBJ2-1; TRBD1 is a possible D gene (5 bases). CDR1 and CDR2 from the germline V gene are SGHRS and YFSETQ. This CDR3 comprises 16 residues. Trimming cost V 0 bases and J 2 bases, with 12 bases left between them. CDR3 loop: CASSLAAGRAYNEQFF. Here the CDR3 DNA reads TGCGCCAGCAGCTTGGCCGCAGGGCGAGCCTACAATGAGCAGTTCTTC. Filled out from reference TRBV5-1 and TRBJ2-1, the complete variable domain reads KAGVTQTPRYLIKTRGQQVTLSCSPISGHRSVSWYQQTPGQGLQFLFEYFSETQRNKGNFPGRFSGRQFSNSRSEMNVSTLELGDSALYLCASSLAAGRAYNEQFFGPGTRLTVL.

A single count supports this clone. The V call is TRBV9, the J call TRBJ2-2; 8 bases match TRBD1. This CDR3 has 13 amino acids. CDR1 is SGDLS, CDR2 YYNGEE, per germline. V lost 3 bases to trimming and J lost 6 bases; unmatched junction nucleotides: 1. CDR3 sequence reads: CASSAQGAGELFF. The CDR3 DNA is TGTGCCAGCAGCGCACAGGGGGCCGGGGAGCTGTTTTTT.

The chain combines TRBV28 with TRBJ1-2; TRBD1 aligns across 12 bases. The CDR3 loop spans 18 amino acids. With V trimmed by 4 bases and J by 2 bases, 11 bases remained unmatched. CDR1 is MDHEN, CDR2 SYDVKM, per germline. The DNA of the CDR3 is TGTGCCAGCAGTTCATTAGGGACAGGGGGCCCCTTCAACTATGGCTACACCTTC. This gives the protein CASSSLGTGGPFNYGYTF.

This clone is a singleton in its sample. The rearrangement uses TRBV19 and TRBJ1-2; 10 positions agree with TRBD1. The junction had 11 bases not matched to a gene; V was cut back by 7 bases and J by 6 bases. The CDR3 contains 15 residues. Per the germline V gene, CDR1 is LNHDA and CDR2 is SQIVND (reference sequence). The CDR3 nucleotides are TGTGCCAGTACGGCCCGACAGGGGGCGTTGGATGGCTACACCTTC. Its translation: CASTARQGALDGYTF.

The chain recombines TRBV5-4 with TRBJ1-2; 8 bases are shared with TRBD1. The CDR3 extends over 13 amino acids. Per germline, CDR1 SGHNT and CDR2 YYREEE (reference sequence). The V gene end was trimmed by 3 bases and the J gene end by 8 bases; junction bases not matched to a gene: 6. The CDR3 DNA reads TGTGCCAGCAGCTCTGGACAGGGAGGGGGCTACACCTTC. It codes for CASSSGQGGGYTF.

The chain has TRBV9 and TRBJ1-3; D is undetermined. Germline lookup yields CDR1 SGDLS and CDR2 YYNGEE. Trimming removed 2 bases at V and 7 bases at J, with 16 bases between. The CDR3 is 15 amino acids. The CDR3 loop reads CASSVDTGPGNTIYF. CDR3 in DNA: TGTGCCAGCAGCGTCGACACCGGCCCGGGGAACACCATATATTTT.

This chain uses TRBV5-6 with TRBJ1-1, with a possible D match to TRBD1 (6 bases). The V and J ends lost 1 base and 11 bases respectively, with 15 bases between them. Germline V lookup: CDR1 SGHDT, CDR2 YYEEEE. The CDR3 covers 13 residues. The CDR3 region is CASSLTGIHEAFF. CDR3 in DNA: TGTGCCAGCAGCTTGACAGGGATCCATGAGGCTTTCTTT.

This clone was found a few times. The chain carries TRBV5-4 and TRBJ1-2; 7 positions match TRBD1. Germline lookup yields CDR1 SGHNT and CDR2 YYREEE (reference sequence). The length of the CDR3 is 15 residues. After removal of 0 bases from V and 1 base from J, the junction contained 3 bases not matched to a gene. Here the CDR3 DNA reads TGTGCCAGCAGCTTGGCGGGACAGCTTAACTATGGCTACACCTTC. The encoded protein is CASSLAGQLNYGYTF.

The chain couples TRBV7-2 to TRBJ2-1, with a tentative D call TRBD1 (5 bases). Trimming pared 5 bases from V and 5 bases from J, leaving 13 bases between. This CDR3 region has 14 residues. CDR1 SGHTA and CDR2 FQGNSA come from the germline V gene. CDR3 loop: CASSPRQTHNEQFF. In nucleotides, the CDR3 is TGTGCCAGCAGCCCGAGACAGACTCACAATGAGCAGTTCTTC. The full variable domain, completed using reference TRBV7-2 and TRBJ2-1, is GAGVSQSPSNKVTEKGKDVELRCDPISGHTALYWYRQSLGQGLEFLIYFQGNSAPDKSGLPSDRFSAERTGGSVSTLTIQRTQQEDSAVYLCASSPRQTHNEQFFGPGTRLTVL.

The genes are TRBV19 and TRBJ1-1; D gene ambiguous. Germline V CDR1 and CDR2: LNHDA, SQIVND (reference sequence). V shed 6 bases and J shed 1 base, with 6 bases lying between them. The CDR3 length is 12 residues. The CDR3 DNA reads as TGTGCCAGTAGCATACAGAACACTGAAGCTTTCTTT. Protein sequence: CASSIQNTEAFF.

The sample holds a few counts of this clone. This chain links TRBV11-2 with TRBJ2-2, with 10 bases aligning to TRBD2. Trimming at V came to 5 bases and at J to 3 bases, leaving 6 bases not matched to a gene. This CDR3 has 16 amino acids. The germline CDR1 and CDR2 sequences are SGHAT and FQNNGV. CDR3 sequence: CASSQREGLDTGELFF. For the CDR3, the DNA is TGTGCCAGCAGCCAGCGGGAGGGCCTAGACACCGGGGAGCTGTTTTTT.

V is TRBV5-1 and J is TRBJ2-7; a possible D gene is TRBD1 (6 bases). CDR1 SGHRS and CDR2 YFSETQ come from the germline V gene. V was cut by 4 bases and J by 2 bases, with 13 bases left in between. The length of the CDR3 is 14 residues. The CDR3 spells CASSPTGYPYEQYF. As DNA, the CDR3 is TGCGCCAGCAGCCCCACAGGGTATCCCTACGAGCAGTACTTC. Full variable domain (outside the CDR3, taken from reference TRBV5-1 and TRBJ2-7): KAGVTQTPRYLIKTRGQQVTLSCSPISGHRSVSWYQQTPGQGLQFLFEYFSETQRNKGNFPGRFSGRQFSNSRSEMNVSTLELGDSALYLCASSPTGYPYEQYFGPGTRLTVT.

The chain uses TRBV6-5 and TRBJ2-5; a possible D gene is TRBD1 (6 bases). V was cut by 7 bases and J by 1 base, with 16 bases left in between. There are 15 residues in the CDR3. The germline V gene has CDR1 MNHEY and CDR2 SVGAGI. DNA for the CDR3: TGTGCCAGCATTGCTCCAGGGGTCGGCCAAGAGACCCAGTACTTC. Protein product: CASIAPGVGQETQYF.

The chain employs TRBV19 and TRBJ2-1, with D perhaps TRBD2 (6 bases). Trimming took off 1 base at V and 7 bases at J, with 17 bases between the two ends. The CDR3 totals 16 residues. Per the germline V gene, CDR1 is LNHDA and CDR2 is SQIVND (reference sequence). The CDR3 reads CASSIVGTSPRNEQFF. CDR3 coding DNA: TGTGCCAGTAGTATAGTCGGGACTTCTCCCCGGAATGAGCAGTTCTTC.

The chain joins TRBV4-1 to TRBJ2-7; D call uncertain. V was pared by 1 base and J by 6 bases, with 10 bases between. The CDR3 runs to 13 residues. Germline assignment: CDR1 MGHRA and CDR2 YSYEKL. The CDR3 DNA reads as TGCGCCAGCAGCCAAGTTTCAGGCTCCGAGCAGTACTTC. This translates into CASSQVSGSEQYF.

This chain uses TRBV10-3 with TRBJ2-6; 8 positions match TRBD1. The CDR3 sequence is 18 residues long. Germline values: CDR1 ENHRY, CDR2 SYGVKD. V lost 6 bases to trimming and J lost 2 bases; unmatched junction nucleotides: 12. CDR3 in DNA: TGTGCCATCAGCGCCGGGACAGGACAAATCCCTGGGGCCAACGTCCTGACTTTC. Its protein is CAISAGTGQIPGANVLTF.

The chain employs TRBV2 and TRBJ2-1; 8 bases are shared with TRBD1. Germline V gives CDR1 SNHLY, CDR2 FYNNEI. V trimming: 8 bases; J trimming: 2 bases; junction bases outside the gene matches: 2. The CDR3 loop spans 13 amino acids. Here the CDR3 DNA reads TGTGCCAGCGGACAGGGTACCTACAATGAGCAGTTCTTC. Its translation is CASGQGTYNEQFF.

The V gene is TRBV18, the J gene TRBJ2-7, with 10 bases lining up with TRBD2. Germline assignment: CDR1 KGHSH and CDR2 LQKENI. The CDR3 loop spans 17 amino acids. V was pared by 5 bases and J by 3 bases, with 13 bases of the junction left unmatched. Written as DNA, the CDR3 is TGTGCCAGCTCAAACTCGAGGGCTAGCGGGGGTCTCTACGAGCAGTACTTC. As protein: CASSNSRASGGLYEQYF.